The 14 T cell receptor beta chains listed next were all sequenced from one sample in a study of cytomegalovirus exposure and HLA in healthy donors. The PCR used 60 Vbeta and 13 Jbeta primers. The data were produced by immunoSEQ multiplex PCR, yet TCRdb's version contains in-frame clones alone and is incomplete. The sample carries 100,000 to 150,000 clones, around 77% recorded once. The sequenced sample consisted of PBMCs. All receptors come from a woman between 50 and 59 years old in good health and CMV-seronegative.

The V call is TRBV5-1, the J call TRBJ2-3, with TRBD1 matching 9 bases. This CDR3 region has 13 residues. CDR1 is SGHRS and CDR2 is YFSETQ in the germline V gene. After removal of 9 bases from V and 1 base from J, the junction contained 3 bases not matched to a gene. As DNA, the CDR3 is TGCGCCACCAGGACAGGGGGCACAGATACGCAGTATTTT. This encodes CATRTGGTDTQYF. Looking up the rest from reference TRBV5-1 and TRBJ2-3 gives the full variable domain: KAGVTQTPRYLIKTRGQQVTLSCSPISGHRSVSWYQQTPGQGLQFLFEYFSETQRNKGNFPGRFSGRQFSNSRSEMNVSTLELGDSALYLCATRTGGTDTQYFGPGTRLTVL.

CDR3 loop: CASTYGRYEEQYV. The CDR3 bases are TGTGCCAGCACTTACGGCCGATACGAGGAGCAGTACGTC. The chain joins TRBV2 to TRBJ2-7, with D unclear. Deletions cut 7 bases from V and 7 bases from J, with 17 bases between. CDR1 SNHLY and CDR2 FYNNEI come from the germline V gene. The CDR3 is made up of 13 amino acids.

The chain recombines TRBV19 with TRBJ2-2; D is uncertain. The CDR3 consists of 12 residues. CDR1 LNHDA and CDR2 SQIVND come from the germline V gene (reference sequence). V lost 7 bases and J lost 3, with 6 bases in between. CDR3 coding DNA: TGTGCCAGTACTCCTGACACCGGGGAGCTGTTTTTT. Protein: CASTPDTGELFF.

V is TRBV6-4 and J is TRBJ1-2, with TRBD1 matching 7 bases. Germline CDR1 MRHNA, CDR2 SNTAGT. The CDR3 sequence is 13 residues long. V shed 6 bases, J shed 3 bases, and the junction held 4 bases outside the gene matches. The CDR3 sequence is CASRDTGDYGYTF. In DNA, the CDR3 is TGTGCCAGCAGAGACACAGGGGACTATGGCTACACCTTC.

The rearrangement links TRBV7-9 to TRBJ1-1; a weak D match, TRBD1 (5 bases). V gave up 0 bases and J gave up 7 bases, with 9 bases separating them. The V gene's germline CDR1 is SEHNR and CDR2 FQNEAQ (reference sequence). This CDR3 is built from 13 residues. The CDR3 bases are TGTGCCAGCAGCTTAGCGACGACAGTTGAAGCTTTCTTT. This sequence encodes CASSLATTVEAFF.

The rearrangement uses TRBV2 and TRBJ2-7; 7 nucleotides agree with TRBD2. V was pared by 8 bases and J by 0 bases, with 4 bases of the junction left unmatched. This CDR3 has 13 amino acids. CDR1 and CDR2 (germline): SNHLY, FYNNEI. CDR3 amino acids: CASLTGGSYEQYF. The CDR3 DNA reads TGTGCCAGCTTAACGGGAGGCTCCTACGAGCAGTACTTC.

The J gene is TRBJ2-3, the V gene TRBV28, with TRBD2 matching 9 bases. The V gene's germline CDR1 is MDHEN and CDR2 SYDVKM. V gave up 4 bases and J gave up 0 bases; unmatched junction bases: 2. This CDR3 comprises 15 residues. The DNA for the CDR3 is TGTGCCAGCAGTTCTAGCGGGGCTAGCACAGATACGCAGTATTTT. This encodes CASSSSGASTDTQYF.

A note on this clone: One end of the junction does not line up with germline, which may come from a read error. Other DNA sequences of this sample code for an identical CDR3. The V call is TRBV6-6, the J call TRBJ1-1; D not certain. Germline assignment: CDR1 MNHNY and CDR2 SVGAGI (reference sequence). The CDR3 contains 13 residues. DNA for the CDR3: TGTGCCAGCAGTTCCCGGGAGAACACTGAAGCCTTCTTT. Translating it yields CASSSRENTEAFF.

This chain uses TRBV19 with TRBJ1-1; 9 nucleotides align to TRBD1. CDR3 length equals 16 residues. The germline gives CDR1 LNHDA, CDR2 SQIVND (reference sequence). J lost 4 bases, V lost 2 bases, and 8 bases had no gene match. For the CDR3, the DNA is TGTGCCAGTAGTATAACACGACAGGGGGGCGGCACTGAAGCTTTCTTT. This gives the protein CASSITRQGGGTEAFF.

In this sample, this clone turned up a few times. At one boundary the junction diverges from the germline segment, which might be a read error. This rearrangement joins TRBV7-7 to TRBJ2-5; TRBD2 is a possible D gene (6 bases). The germline gives CDR1 SSHAT, CDR2 FNYEAQ (reference sequence). The CDR3 runs 13 residues. CDR3 DNA sequence: TGTGCTAGCAGCTTGGGCCGGGGGGAGACCCAGTACTTC. This sequence encodes CASSLGRGETQYF. Using reference TRBV7-7 and TRBJ2-5 for the parts outside the CDR3, the full variable domain is GAGVSQSPRYKVTKRGQDVTLRCDPISSHATLYWYQQALGQGPEFLTYFNYEAQPDKSGLPSDRFSAERPEGSISTLTIQRTEQRDSAMYRCASSLGRGETQYFGPGTRLLVL.

The genes are TRBV27 and TRBJ1-1; 11 bases map to TRBD1. Trimming removed 3 bases from V and 1 base from J; junction bases left unmatched: 1. The germline V gene has CDR1 MNHEY and CDR2 SMNVEV (reference sequence). This CDR3 has 15 amino acids. CDR3 sequence: CASSLGTGGNTEAFF. Written as DNA, the CDR3 is TGTGCCAGCAGTTTGGGGACAGGGGGGAACACTGAAGCTTTCTTT.

Comments on this clone: Other DNA sequences of this sample code for an identical CDR3. The chain couples TRBV28 to TRBJ1-2, with D unclear. Germline lookup yields CDR1 MDHEN and CDR2 SYDVKM. This CDR3 comprises 12 residues. The V and J ends lost 3 bases and 4 bases respectively, with 6 bases between them. CDR3 loop: CASSFGGYGYTF. The CDR3 region has the DNA TGTGCCAGCAGTTTCGGCGGCTATGGCTACACCTTC.

J is TRBJ2-7 and V is TRBV5-4; D unresolved. The CDR3 is made up of 13 amino acids. V shed 0 bases and J shed 6 bases, with 10 bases lying between them. Germline assignment: CDR1 SGHNT and CDR2 YYREEE (reference sequence). CDR3 DNA sequence: TGTGCCAGCAGCTTGGCTAGGCGTAGCGAGCAGTACGTC. It yields the protein CASSLARRSEQYV.

The chain recombines TRBV6-7 with TRBJ1-4; 8 bases agree with TRBD1. TRBV6-7 is marked as an open reading frame, function uncertain. V trimming: 9 bases; J trimming: 7 bases; junction bases outside the gene matches: 10. The CDR3 sequence is 14 residues long. CDR3 amino acids: CARSLGTGGEKLFF. The CDR3 nucleotides read TGTGCCAGAAGCCTCGGGACAGGCGGTGAAAAACTGTTTTTT.